This T cell receptor beta chain came from a study of shared clonotypes between healthy human individuals. Background on the study: The cohort comprised a couple of women and a few men. Their ages spanned 18 to 49 years.

The naive CD8 subset, CD45RO-negative cells positively selected for CCR7, excluded terminally differentiated effector memory CD45RA+ cells. Source study methods: Owing to the provision of junction-only sequences devoid of quality scores by immunoSEQ, filtering differed. Produced via immunoSEQ multiplex PCR; TCRdb's table is partial and in-frame only. The D gene and trimming were derived from the DNA, and the V and J assignments and clone size from that table. The sample records under 2,000,000 clones, over 85% being singletons. Germline lookup yields CDR1 MNHNS and CDR2 SASEGT. The ends were cut back, 0 bases at V and 5 bases at J, with 28 bases in the middle. This CDR3 has 20 amino acids.

Material for sequencing was naive CD8+ T cells sorted from blood. This receptor was obtained from a man between 18 and 29 years old in good health. The chain employs TRBV6-1 and TRBJ1-2; D is perhaps TRBD1 (5 bases). The CDR3 DNA reads as TGTGCCAGCAGTGAAGCGCTCATGTCCCTGGTCGGGGCCAACGGTTATGGCTACACCTTC. This sequence encodes CASSEALMSLVGANGYGYTF.